This T cell receptor beta chain stems from a study of T cell responses to AZD1222 COVID-19 vaccine. Whole-study context: Researchers grouped second doses given at about 4 or about 12 weeks into one pool.

The V gene lost 1 base and the J gene lost 0 bases, with 4 bases spanning the gap. The CDR3 extends over 14 amino acids. CDR1 KGHSH and CDR2 LQKENI come from the germline V gene. Concerning this clone itself: As yet, its antigen is unknown.

Study-wide results and limits: Variant regions that are unmutated are reportedly the target of nearly half of spike-specific TCRs. White British people made up most donors, females outnumbered males, and clonal diversity was possibly underestimated. Spike-spanning, vaccine-associated CD4 TCRs were dominant at 160-218 and 743-854.

Sequencing was performed with immunoSEQ multiplex PCR; in TCRdb, only in-frame clones are kept and a portion is missing. The repertoire has fewer than 100,000 clones, about 88% of them found once; the top ten carry 19%. Sequences were derived from peripheral blood, sampled on day 0 of AZD1222 vaccination. This sequence joins TRBV18 and TRBJ1-5, with D hard to call. The TCR sequence derives from an adult in good health. The CDR3 sequence: CASSPQDSNQPQHF. The CDR3 DNA reads as TGTGCCAGCTCACCACAGGATAGCAATCAGCCCCAGCATTTT.